A selection of T cell receptor beta chains follows, all from one sample in a study of post-analysis software for immune sequencing data. TCRdb used MiXCR to reprocess the PCR reads, holding one entry per CDR3 protein. The sample holds about 400,000 distinct CDR3 sequences; about a third are singletons and the top ten take roughly 12%. The specimen was blood. Receptor source: a girl under 18 with multiple sclerosis. CDR3s include the opening cysteine and the closing phenylalanine or tryptophan. Each record gives: J gene, clone size, D gene, V gene, CDR3 protein, CDR3 DNA. A D gene is named only where the DNA matches it firmly. The size entry is marked missing in some rows and otherwise reads once, few, many or a size class.

TRBJ2-1,NA,NA,TRBV2,CASSEWVDDEQFF,TGTGCCAGCAGCGAATGGGTGGACGATGAGCAGTTCTTC
TRBJ2-5,NA,TRBD1,TRBV15,CATSREVRGETQYF,TGTGCCACCAGCAGAGAGGTCAGGGGGGAGACCCAGTACTTC
TRBJ2-1,NA,TRBD1,TRBV6-2/TRBV6-3,CASSLGQDTYNEQFF,TGTGCCAGCAGTTTGGGACAGGACACCTACAATGAGCAGTTCTTC
TRBJ2-7,once,NA,TRBV7-2,CASSLGWGTYEQYF,TGTGCCAGCAGCCTTGGGTGGGGAACCTACGAGCAGTACTTC
TRBJ1-2,few,TRBD1,TRBV20-1,CSAFSGTGVGYTF,TGCAGTGCCTTTTCCGGGACAGGGGTAGGCTACACCTTC
TRBJ2-1,few,TRBD2,TRBV29-1,CSAGPSGGFSSYNEQFF,TGCAGCGCAGGACCTAGCGGGGGGTTTAGCTCCTACAATGAGCAGTTCTTC
TRBJ2-2,NA,TRBD1,TRBV7-9,CASSLGQGYGNTGELFF,TGTGCCAGCAGCTTAGGACAGGGCTACGGAAACACCGGGGAGCTGTTTTTT
TRBJ1-2,NA,NA,TRBV29-1,CSENRDDYGYTF,TGCAGCGAAAACCGGGATGACTATGGCTACACCTTC
TRBJ2-5,few,NA,TRBV20-1,CSARKAGARGETQYF,TGCAGTGCTAGAAAGGCAGGCGCCAGAGGGGAGACCCAGTACTTC
TRBJ2-5,NA,TRBD2,TRBV9,CASSASGGPQETQYF,TGTGCCAGCAGCGCTAGCGGGGGCCCTCAAGAGACCCAGTACTTC
TRBJ2-7,few,TRBD2,TRBV6-5,CASRPGLAGGAYEQYF,TGTGCCAGCAGACCGGGACTAGCGGGGGGCGCCTACGAGCAGTACTTC
TRBJ1-5,NA,NA,TRBV12-3/TRBV12-4,CASSLTQGNQPQHF,TGTGCCAGCAGTTTAACCCAGGGCAATCAGCCCCAGCATTTT
TRBJ2-5,few,TRBD1,TRBV11-2,CASRDPASGQGKTQYF,TGTGCCAGCCGGGACCCGGCCTCGGGACAGGGAAAGACCCAGTACTTC
TRBJ1-1,NA,NA,TRBV7-9,CASSILNPGQNLIEAFF,TGTGCCAGCAGCATTCTCAACCCCGGACAGAACCTAATTGAAGCTTTCTTT
TRBJ2-7,NA,TRBD1,TRBV10-2,CASSEYRGPFFRSYEQYF,TGCGCCAGCAGTGAGTACAGGGGCCCGTTTTTTCGCTCCTACGAGCAGTACTTC
TRBJ2-5,NA,TRBD1,TRBV11-3,CASSPGGSVYRGKETQYF,TGTGCCAGCAGCCCCGGTGGTTCAGTTTACAGGGGGAAAGAGACCCAGTACTTC
TRBJ2-2,NA,NA,TRBV6-5,CASSGAGTNTGELFF,TGTGCCAGCAGTGGGGCAGGAACGAACACCGGGGAGCTGTTTTTT
TRBJ2-5,many,NA,TRBV2,CASRRDFQETQYF,TGTGCCAGCCGGCGGGACTTTCAAGAGACCCAGTACTTC
TRBJ2-7,few,NA,TRBV5-1,CASSRDWGTYEQYF,TGCGCCAGCAGCCGGGACTGGGGGACCTACGAGCAGTACTTC
TRBJ1-2,few,NA,TRBV12-3/TRBV12-4,CASSPTGGHRYGYTF,TGTGCCAGCAGTCCGACAGGTGGGCATCGCTATGGCTACACCTTC
TRBJ2-1,NA,TRBD1,TRBV12-3/TRBV12-4,CASTPTGVNNEQFF,TGTGCCAGCACCCCGACAGGGGTTAACAATGAGCAGTTCTTC
TRBJ2-7,few,NA,TRBV10-3,CAISESEQHSYEQYF,TGTGCCATCAGTGAGTCGGAACAGCACTCCTACGAGCAGTACTTC
TRBJ2-2,few,TRBD2,TRBV20-1,CSARTSGGAAGELFF,TGCAGTGCTAGAACTAGCGGGGGGGCCGCCGGGGAGCTGTTTTTT
TRBJ1-1,NA,TRBD1,TRBV5-1,CASRQGAVMNTEAFF,TGCGCCAGCAGGCAGGGGGCTGTCATGAACACTGAAGCTTTCTTT
TRBJ2-1,few,NA,TRBV20-1,CSARAPGSYEQFF,TGCAGTGCTAGAGCCCCAGGGTCGTATGAGCAGTTCTTC
TRBJ2-3,NA,NA,TRBV5-4,CASSPDVGTDTQYF,TGTGCCAGCAGCCCGGACGTGGGCACAGATACGCAGTATTTT
TRBJ1-1,NA,NA,TRBV4-2,CASSQEPTEAFF,TGTGCCAGCAGCCAAGAACCCACTGAAGCTTTCTTT
TRBJ1-2,many,NA,TRBV12-3/TRBV12-4,CASTLGMANYGYTF,TGTGCCAGCACTCTTGGGATGGCGAACTATGGCTACACCTTC